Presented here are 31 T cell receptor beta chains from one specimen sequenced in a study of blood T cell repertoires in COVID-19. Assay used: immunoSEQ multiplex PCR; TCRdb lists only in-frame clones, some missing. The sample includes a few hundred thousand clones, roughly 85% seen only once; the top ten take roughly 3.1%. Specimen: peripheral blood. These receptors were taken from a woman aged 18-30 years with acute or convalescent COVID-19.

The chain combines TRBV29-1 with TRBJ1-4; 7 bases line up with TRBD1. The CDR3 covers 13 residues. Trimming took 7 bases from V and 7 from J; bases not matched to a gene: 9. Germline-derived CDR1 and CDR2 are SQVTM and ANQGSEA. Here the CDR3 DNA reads TGCAGCGCCCAAGAGACAGGGAGTGAAAAACTGTTTTTT. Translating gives CSAQETGSEKLFF.

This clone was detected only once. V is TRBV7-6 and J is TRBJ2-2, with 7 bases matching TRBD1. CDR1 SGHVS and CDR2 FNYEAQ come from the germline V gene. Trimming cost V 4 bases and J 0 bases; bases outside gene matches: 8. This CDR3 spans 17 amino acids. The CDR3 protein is CASSWRTGAANTGELFF. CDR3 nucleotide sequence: TGTGCCAGCAGCTGGCGGACAGGTGCCGCGAACACCGGGGAGCTGTTTTTT.

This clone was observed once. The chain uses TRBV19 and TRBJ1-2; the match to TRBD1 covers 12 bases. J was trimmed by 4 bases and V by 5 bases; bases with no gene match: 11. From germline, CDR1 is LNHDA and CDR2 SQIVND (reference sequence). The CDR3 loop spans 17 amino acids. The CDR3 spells CASSSTGTGGAGYGYTF. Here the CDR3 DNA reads TGTGCCAGTAGTTCAACCGGGACAGGGGGCGCTGGCTATGGCTACACCTTC.

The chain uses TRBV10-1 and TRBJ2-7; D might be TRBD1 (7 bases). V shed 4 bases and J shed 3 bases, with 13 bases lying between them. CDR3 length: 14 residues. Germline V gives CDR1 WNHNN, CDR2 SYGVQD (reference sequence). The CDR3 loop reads CASSVAGGNYEQYF. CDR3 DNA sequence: TGCGCCAGCAGTGTGGCAGGGGGGAACTACGAGCAGTACTTC.

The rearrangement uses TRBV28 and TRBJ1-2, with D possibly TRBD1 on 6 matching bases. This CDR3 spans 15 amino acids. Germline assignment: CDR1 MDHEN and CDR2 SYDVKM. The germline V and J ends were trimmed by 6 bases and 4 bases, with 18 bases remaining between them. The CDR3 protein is CASSPPGGLGYGYTF. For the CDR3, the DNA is TGTGCCAGCAGCCCCCCCGGGGGGCTCGGCTATGGCTACACCTTC.

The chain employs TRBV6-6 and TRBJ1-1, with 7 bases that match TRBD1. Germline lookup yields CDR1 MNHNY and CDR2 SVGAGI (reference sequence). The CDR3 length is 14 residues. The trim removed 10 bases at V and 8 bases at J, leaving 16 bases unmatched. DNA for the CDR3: TGTGCCATCATCTCTACCCGGGTGGGACAGGAAGCTTTCTTT. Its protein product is CAIISTRVGQEAFF.

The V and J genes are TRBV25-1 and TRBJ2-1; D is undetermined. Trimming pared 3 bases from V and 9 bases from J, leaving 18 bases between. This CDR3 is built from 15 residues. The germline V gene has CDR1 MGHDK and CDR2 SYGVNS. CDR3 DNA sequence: TGTGCCAGCAGTGATCAACCACCCGAGGTCGGTGAGCAGTTCTTC. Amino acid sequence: CASSDQPPEVGEQFF. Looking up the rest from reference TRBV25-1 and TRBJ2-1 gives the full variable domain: EADIYQTPRYLVIGTGKKITLECSQTMGHDKMYWYQQDPGMELHLIHYSYGVNSTEKGDLSSESTVSRIRTEHFPLTLESARPSHTSQYLCASSDQPPEVGEQFFGPGTRLTVL.

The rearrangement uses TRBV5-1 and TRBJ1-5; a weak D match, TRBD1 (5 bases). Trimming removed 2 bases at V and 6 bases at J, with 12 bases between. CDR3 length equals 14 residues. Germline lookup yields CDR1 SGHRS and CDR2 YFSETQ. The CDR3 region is CASSFGGGSQPQHF. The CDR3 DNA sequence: TGCGCCAGCAGCTTCGGGGGTGGCAGTCAGCCCCAGCATTTT.

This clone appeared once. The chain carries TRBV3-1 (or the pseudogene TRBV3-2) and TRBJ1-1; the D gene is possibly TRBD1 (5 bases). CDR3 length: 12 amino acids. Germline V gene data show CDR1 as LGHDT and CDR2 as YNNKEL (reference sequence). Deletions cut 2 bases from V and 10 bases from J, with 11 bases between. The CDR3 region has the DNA TGTGCCAGCAGCCAATGGGGGGAAGGAGCTTTCTTT. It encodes CASSQWGEGAFF.

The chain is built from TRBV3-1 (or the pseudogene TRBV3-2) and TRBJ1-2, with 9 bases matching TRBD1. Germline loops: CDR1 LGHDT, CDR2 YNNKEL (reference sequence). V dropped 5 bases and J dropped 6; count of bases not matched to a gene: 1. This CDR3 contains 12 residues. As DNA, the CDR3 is TGTGCCAGCAGCAACAGGGGGCATGGCTACACCTTC. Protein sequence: CASSNRGHGYTF.

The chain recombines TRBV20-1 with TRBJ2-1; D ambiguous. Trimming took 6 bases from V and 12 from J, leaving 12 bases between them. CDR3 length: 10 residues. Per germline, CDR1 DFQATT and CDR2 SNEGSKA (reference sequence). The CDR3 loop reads CSALRLAQFF. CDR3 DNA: TGCAGTGCACTCCGACTTGCGCAGTTCTTC.

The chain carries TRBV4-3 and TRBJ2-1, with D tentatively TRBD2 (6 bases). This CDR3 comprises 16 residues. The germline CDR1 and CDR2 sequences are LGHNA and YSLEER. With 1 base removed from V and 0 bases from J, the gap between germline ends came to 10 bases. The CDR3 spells CASSQGRGSSYNEQFF. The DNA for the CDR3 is TGCGCCAGCAGCCAAGGGCGGGGCAGCTCCTACAATGAGCAGTTCTTC.

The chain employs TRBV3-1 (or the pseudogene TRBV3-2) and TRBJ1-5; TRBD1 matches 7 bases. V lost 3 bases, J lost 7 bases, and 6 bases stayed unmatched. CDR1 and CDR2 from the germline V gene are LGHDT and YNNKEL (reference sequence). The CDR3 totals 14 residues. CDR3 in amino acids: CASSHLQGSQPQHF. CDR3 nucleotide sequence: TGTGCCAGCAGCCACTTACAGGGGTCCCAGCCCCAGCATTTT.

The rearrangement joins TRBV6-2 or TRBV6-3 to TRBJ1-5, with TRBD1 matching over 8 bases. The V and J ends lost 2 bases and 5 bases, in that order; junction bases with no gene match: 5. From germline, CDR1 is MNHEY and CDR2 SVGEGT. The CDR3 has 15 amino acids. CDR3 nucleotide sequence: TGTGCCAGCAGTTACATAGGACAGGGTGATCAGCCCCAGCATTTT. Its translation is CASSYIGQGDQPQHF.

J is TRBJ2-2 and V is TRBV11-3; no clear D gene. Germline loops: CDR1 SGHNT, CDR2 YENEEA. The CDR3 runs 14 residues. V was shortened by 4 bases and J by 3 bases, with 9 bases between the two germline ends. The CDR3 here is CASSSYTHTGELFF. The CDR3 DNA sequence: TGTGCCAGCAGCTCGTATACTCACACCGGGGAGCTGTTTTTT.

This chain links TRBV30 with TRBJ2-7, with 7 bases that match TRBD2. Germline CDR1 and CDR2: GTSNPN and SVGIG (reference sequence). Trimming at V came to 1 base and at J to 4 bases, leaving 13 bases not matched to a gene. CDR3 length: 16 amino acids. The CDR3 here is CAWSAWVASGLYEQYF. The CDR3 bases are TGTGCCTGGAGTGCGTGGGTGGCTAGCGGCCTATACGAGCAGTACTTC.

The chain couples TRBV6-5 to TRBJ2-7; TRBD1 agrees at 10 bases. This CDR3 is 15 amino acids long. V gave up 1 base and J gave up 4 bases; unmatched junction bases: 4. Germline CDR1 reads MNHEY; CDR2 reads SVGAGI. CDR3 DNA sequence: TGTGCCAGCAGTTACTTGACAGGGGGCAAGTACGAGCAGTACTTC. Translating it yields CASSYLTGGKYEQYF.

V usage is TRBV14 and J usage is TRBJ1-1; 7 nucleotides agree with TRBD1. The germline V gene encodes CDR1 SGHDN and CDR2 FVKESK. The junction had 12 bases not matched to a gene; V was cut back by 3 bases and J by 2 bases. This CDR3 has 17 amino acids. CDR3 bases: TGTGCCAGCAGCCAGGTCTTCGGGACAGTGGGAAACACTGAAGCTTTCTTT. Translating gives CASSQVFGTVGNTEAFF. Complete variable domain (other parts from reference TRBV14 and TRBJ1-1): EAGVTQFPSHSVIEKGQTVTLRCDPISGHDNLYWYRRVMGKEIKFLLHFVKESKQDESGMPNNRFLAERTGGTYSTLKVQPAELEDSGVYFCASSQVFGTVGNTEAFFGQGTRLTVV.

CDR3 residues: CASSYRGTATGIHEQYF. CDR3 DNA sequence: TGTGCCAGCAGCTACCGGGGAACAGCGACAGGGATCCACGAGCAGTACTTC. The V gene is TRBV4-2, the J gene TRBJ2-7, with 7 positions matching TRBD1. Germline V lookup: CDR1 LGHNA, CDR2 YNFKEQ. Trimming removed 5 bases from V and 5 bases from J; junction bases left unmatched: 18. The CDR3 runs to 17 residues.

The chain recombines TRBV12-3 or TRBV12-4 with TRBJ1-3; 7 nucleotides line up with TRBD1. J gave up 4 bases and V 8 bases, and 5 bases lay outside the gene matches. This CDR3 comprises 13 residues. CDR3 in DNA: TGTGCCAGCCGGACAGGCTTAGGAAACACCATATATTTT. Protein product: CASRTGLGNTIYF.

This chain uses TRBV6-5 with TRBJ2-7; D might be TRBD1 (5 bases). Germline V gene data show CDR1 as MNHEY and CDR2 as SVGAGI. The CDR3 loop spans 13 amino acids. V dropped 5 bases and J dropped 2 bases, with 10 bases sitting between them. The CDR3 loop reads CASSTIRAYEQYF. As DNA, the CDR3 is TGTGCCAGCAGTACGATCAGGGCCTACGAGCAGTACTTC.

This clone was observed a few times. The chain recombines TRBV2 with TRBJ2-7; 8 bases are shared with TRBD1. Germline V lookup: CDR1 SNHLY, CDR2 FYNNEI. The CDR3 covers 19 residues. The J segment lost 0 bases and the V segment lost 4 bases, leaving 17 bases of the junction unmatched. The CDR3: CASSVIPGQAVQSSYEQYF. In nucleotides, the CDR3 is TGTGCCAGCAGTGTAATCCCGGGACAGGCTGTCCAAAGCTCCTACGAGCAGTACTTC.

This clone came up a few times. The CDR3 nucleotides read TGCAGCGTTGATGGGCTAGCGGGGGCCGAGCAGTTCTTC. It is translated as CSVDGLAGAEQFF. The gene calls are TRBV29-1 and TRBJ2-1; 10 nucleotides match TRBD2. J lost 10 bases, V lost 3 bases, and 6 bases had no gene match. Looked up from germline, CDR1 is SQVTM and CDR2 is ANQGSEA. This CDR3 has 13 residues.

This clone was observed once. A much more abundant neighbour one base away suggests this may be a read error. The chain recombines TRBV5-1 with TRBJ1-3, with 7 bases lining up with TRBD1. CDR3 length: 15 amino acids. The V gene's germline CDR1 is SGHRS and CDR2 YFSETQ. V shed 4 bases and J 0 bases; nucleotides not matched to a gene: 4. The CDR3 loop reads CASSQGQSSGNTIYF. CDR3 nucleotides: TGCGCCAGCAGCCAGGGACAGAGCTCTGGAAACACCATATATTTT.

The CDR3, as DNA: TGTGCTAGTGGTTTGGCCCTGACAGGGCTGGCATTGCGGGAGCTGTTTTTT. Translation: CASGLALTGLALRELFF. The genes are TRBV12-5 and TRBJ2-2; 7 bases are shared with TRBD1. The CDR3 is 17 residues long. The trim removed 1 base at V and 9 bases at J, leaving 14 bases unmatched. Germline loops: CDR1 LGHNT, CDR2 FRNRAP. Combining the CDR3 with reference TRBV12-5 and TRBJ2-2 gives the whole variable domain DARVTQTPRHKVTEMGQEVTMRCQPILGHNTVFWYRQTMMQGLELLAYFRNRAPLDDSGMPKDRFSAEMPDATLATLKIQPSEPRDSAVYFCASGLALTGLALRELFFGEGSRLTVL.

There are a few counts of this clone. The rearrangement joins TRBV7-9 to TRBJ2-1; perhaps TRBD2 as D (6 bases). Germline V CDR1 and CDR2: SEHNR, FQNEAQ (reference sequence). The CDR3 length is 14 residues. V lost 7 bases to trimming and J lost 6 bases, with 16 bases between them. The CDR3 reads CASNNSTRANEQFF. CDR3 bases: TGTGCCAGCAACAACTCGACTAGAGCCAATGAGCAGTTCTTC.

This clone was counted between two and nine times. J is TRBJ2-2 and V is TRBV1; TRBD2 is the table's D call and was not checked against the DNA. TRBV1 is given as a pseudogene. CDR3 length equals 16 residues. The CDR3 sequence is CTSSRERTRGDGELFF. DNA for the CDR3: TGCACCAGCAGCCGAGAGAGAACACGGGGTGACGGGGAGCTGTTTTTT.

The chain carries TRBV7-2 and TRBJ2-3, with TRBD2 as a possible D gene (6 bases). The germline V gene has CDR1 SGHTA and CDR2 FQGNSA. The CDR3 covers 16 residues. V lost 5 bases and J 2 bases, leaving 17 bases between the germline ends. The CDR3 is CASSGGAGGNTDTQYF. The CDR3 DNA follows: TGTGCCAGCAGCGGAGGGGCCGGCGGAAACACAGATACGCAGTATTTT.

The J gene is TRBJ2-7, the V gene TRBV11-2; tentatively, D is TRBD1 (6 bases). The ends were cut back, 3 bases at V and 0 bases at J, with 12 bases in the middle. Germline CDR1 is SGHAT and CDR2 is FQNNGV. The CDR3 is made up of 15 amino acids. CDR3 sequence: CASSFGTLGSYEQYF. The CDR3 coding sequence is TGTGCCAGCAGCTTCGGGACACTAGGCTCCTACGAGCAGTACTTC.

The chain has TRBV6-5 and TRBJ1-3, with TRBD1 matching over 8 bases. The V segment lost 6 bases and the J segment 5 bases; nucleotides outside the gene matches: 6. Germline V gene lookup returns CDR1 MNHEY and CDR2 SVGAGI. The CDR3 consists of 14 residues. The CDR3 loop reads CASRTGTGRNTIYF. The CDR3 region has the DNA TGTGCCAGCAGGACCGGGACAGGTAGAAACACCATATATTTT.

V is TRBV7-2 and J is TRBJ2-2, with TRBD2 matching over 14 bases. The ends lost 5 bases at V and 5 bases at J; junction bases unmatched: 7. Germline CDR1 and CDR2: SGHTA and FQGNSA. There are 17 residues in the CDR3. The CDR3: CASSAQGLAGATGELFF. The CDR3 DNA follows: TGTGCCAGCAGCGCCCAGGGACTAGCGGGAGCGACCGGGGAGCTGTTTTTT.